This T cell receptor beta chain was found in a study of CD8+CD57+ T cells in acquired aplastic anemia. Background on the study: Sorted CD4+ and CD8+ cell DNA averaged about 3.5 ug. For CD4+ cells, healthy donors had an average of approximately 10 million reads. Findings of the study overall: Patient and control CD8+ Simpson's diversity was not significantly different. There were roughly 30 CD8+ CDR3 sequences that occurred in both patients and controls.

About this clonotype: The antigen is unknown.

The germline V gene encodes CDR1 DFQATT and CDR2 SNEGSKA (reference sequence). This CDR3 has 11 amino acids. V lost 1 base to trimming and J lost 8 bases, with 6 bases between them. Profiling of TCR beta VDJ combinations and CDR3 sequences used genomic DNA as template. TCRdb reprocessed the reads via MiXCR and lists one record per CDR3 protein. The table records about 68,000 distinct CDR3 sequences, 45% to 60% of them present only once. The sequence came from a human donor in good health, serving as a control. The sequencing input was sorted CD4+, CD8+, or CD8+CD57+ T cells (not recorded which) from PBMCs. The V gene is TRBV20-1, the J gene TRBJ2-1, with no clear D. The CDR3 spells CSARGEYEQFF. The CDR3 nucleotides read TGCAGTGCTAGAGGAGAGTATGAGCAGTTCTTC.